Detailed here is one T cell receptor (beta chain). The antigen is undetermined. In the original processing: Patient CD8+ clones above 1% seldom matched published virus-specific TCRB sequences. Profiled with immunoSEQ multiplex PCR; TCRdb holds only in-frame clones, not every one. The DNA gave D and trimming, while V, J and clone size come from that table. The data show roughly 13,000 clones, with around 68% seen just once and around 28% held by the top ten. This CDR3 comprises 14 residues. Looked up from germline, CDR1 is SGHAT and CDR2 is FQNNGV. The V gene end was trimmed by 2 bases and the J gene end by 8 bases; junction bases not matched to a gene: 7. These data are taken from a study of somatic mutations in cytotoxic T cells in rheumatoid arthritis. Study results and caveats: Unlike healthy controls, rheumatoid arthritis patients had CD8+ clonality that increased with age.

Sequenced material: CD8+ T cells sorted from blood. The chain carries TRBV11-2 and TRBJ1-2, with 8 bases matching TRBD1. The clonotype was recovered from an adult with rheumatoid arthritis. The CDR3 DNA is TGTGCCAGCAGCTTACAGGGGGCCCGTGAGGGCTACACCTTC. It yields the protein CASSLQGAREGYTF.